The 5 T cell receptor beta chains below come from one sample, sequenced in a study of persistence of HIV-infected CD4 T cells. Sequencing used immunoSEQ version 4 in survey mode. Some clones are missing from TCRdb's copy, which holds only in-frame ones; the method was immunoSEQ multiplex PCR. Of roughly 32,000 clones in the sample, 80% to 90% are singletons; the top ten hold roughly 18%. Their antigens are not known. Cells were stimulated with overlapping HIV-1 Gag 15-mer peptides. CD40L-negative CD69-negative CD45RO-high memory CD4+ T cells were sorted as populations depleted of antigen-responding cells. This specimen was CD4+ T cells sorted from PBMCs after approximately 20-hour stimulation, taken from a patient who received antiretroviral therapy. The receptor set was obtained from an adult woman with HIV who was CMV-seropositive.

This clone appeared once. V usage is TRBV30 and J usage is TRBJ2-3; D is uncertain. The V gene lost 2 bases and the J gene lost 5 bases, with 5 bases spanning the gap. The CDR3 sequence is 11 residues long. Per the germline V gene, CDR1 is GTSNPN and CDR2 is SVGIG (reference sequence). The CDR3 is CAWSLKDTQYF. CDR3 sequence (DNA): TGTGCCTGGAGTCTGAAAGATACGCAGTATTTT.

The rearrangement uses TRBV19 and TRBJ2-3; TRBD1 matches 9 bases. Germline values: CDR1 LNHDA, CDR2 SQIVND (reference sequence). The CDR3 sequence is 14 residues long. After removal of 6 bases from V and 6 bases from J, the junction contained 7 bases not matched to a gene. The CDR3 DNA reads TGTGCCAGTAGATTAGGACAGGGGTATGATACGCAGTATTTT. This sequence encodes CASRLGQGYDTQYF.

The rearrangement links TRBV3-1 (or the pseudogene TRBV3-2) to TRBJ2-2; D is undetermined. This CDR3 contains 16 residues. Trimming removed 1 base at V and 6 bases at J, with 15 bases between. CDR1 is LGHDT, CDR2 YNNKEL, per germline (reference sequence). CDR3 amino acids: CASSQGVPLGPGELFF. The CDR3 DNA reads as TGTGCCAGCAGCCAAGGGGTACCACTGGGTCCCGGGGAGCTGTTTTTT.

This chain uses TRBV5-5 with TRBJ2-5; no firm D call. Trimming pared 1 base from V and 2 bases from J, leaving 3 bases between. The CDR3 length is 12 residues. CDR1 and CDR2 from the germline V gene are SGHKS and YYEKEE (reference sequence). DNA of the CDR3: TGTGCCAGCAGCTTGCAACAAGAGACCCAGTACTTC. Translated, it gives CASSLQQETQYF.

V is TRBV2 and J is TRBJ1-2; 7 nucleotides match TRBD1. This CDR3 has 15 amino acids. V was clipped by 6 bases and J by 6 bases; unmatched bases: 13. The germline gives CDR1 SNHLY, CDR2 FYNNEI. The CDR3 loop reads CASRAGQHTGNGYTF. The CDR3 DNA follows: TGTGCCAGCAGAGCGGGACAGCACACGGGGAATGGCTACACCTTC.